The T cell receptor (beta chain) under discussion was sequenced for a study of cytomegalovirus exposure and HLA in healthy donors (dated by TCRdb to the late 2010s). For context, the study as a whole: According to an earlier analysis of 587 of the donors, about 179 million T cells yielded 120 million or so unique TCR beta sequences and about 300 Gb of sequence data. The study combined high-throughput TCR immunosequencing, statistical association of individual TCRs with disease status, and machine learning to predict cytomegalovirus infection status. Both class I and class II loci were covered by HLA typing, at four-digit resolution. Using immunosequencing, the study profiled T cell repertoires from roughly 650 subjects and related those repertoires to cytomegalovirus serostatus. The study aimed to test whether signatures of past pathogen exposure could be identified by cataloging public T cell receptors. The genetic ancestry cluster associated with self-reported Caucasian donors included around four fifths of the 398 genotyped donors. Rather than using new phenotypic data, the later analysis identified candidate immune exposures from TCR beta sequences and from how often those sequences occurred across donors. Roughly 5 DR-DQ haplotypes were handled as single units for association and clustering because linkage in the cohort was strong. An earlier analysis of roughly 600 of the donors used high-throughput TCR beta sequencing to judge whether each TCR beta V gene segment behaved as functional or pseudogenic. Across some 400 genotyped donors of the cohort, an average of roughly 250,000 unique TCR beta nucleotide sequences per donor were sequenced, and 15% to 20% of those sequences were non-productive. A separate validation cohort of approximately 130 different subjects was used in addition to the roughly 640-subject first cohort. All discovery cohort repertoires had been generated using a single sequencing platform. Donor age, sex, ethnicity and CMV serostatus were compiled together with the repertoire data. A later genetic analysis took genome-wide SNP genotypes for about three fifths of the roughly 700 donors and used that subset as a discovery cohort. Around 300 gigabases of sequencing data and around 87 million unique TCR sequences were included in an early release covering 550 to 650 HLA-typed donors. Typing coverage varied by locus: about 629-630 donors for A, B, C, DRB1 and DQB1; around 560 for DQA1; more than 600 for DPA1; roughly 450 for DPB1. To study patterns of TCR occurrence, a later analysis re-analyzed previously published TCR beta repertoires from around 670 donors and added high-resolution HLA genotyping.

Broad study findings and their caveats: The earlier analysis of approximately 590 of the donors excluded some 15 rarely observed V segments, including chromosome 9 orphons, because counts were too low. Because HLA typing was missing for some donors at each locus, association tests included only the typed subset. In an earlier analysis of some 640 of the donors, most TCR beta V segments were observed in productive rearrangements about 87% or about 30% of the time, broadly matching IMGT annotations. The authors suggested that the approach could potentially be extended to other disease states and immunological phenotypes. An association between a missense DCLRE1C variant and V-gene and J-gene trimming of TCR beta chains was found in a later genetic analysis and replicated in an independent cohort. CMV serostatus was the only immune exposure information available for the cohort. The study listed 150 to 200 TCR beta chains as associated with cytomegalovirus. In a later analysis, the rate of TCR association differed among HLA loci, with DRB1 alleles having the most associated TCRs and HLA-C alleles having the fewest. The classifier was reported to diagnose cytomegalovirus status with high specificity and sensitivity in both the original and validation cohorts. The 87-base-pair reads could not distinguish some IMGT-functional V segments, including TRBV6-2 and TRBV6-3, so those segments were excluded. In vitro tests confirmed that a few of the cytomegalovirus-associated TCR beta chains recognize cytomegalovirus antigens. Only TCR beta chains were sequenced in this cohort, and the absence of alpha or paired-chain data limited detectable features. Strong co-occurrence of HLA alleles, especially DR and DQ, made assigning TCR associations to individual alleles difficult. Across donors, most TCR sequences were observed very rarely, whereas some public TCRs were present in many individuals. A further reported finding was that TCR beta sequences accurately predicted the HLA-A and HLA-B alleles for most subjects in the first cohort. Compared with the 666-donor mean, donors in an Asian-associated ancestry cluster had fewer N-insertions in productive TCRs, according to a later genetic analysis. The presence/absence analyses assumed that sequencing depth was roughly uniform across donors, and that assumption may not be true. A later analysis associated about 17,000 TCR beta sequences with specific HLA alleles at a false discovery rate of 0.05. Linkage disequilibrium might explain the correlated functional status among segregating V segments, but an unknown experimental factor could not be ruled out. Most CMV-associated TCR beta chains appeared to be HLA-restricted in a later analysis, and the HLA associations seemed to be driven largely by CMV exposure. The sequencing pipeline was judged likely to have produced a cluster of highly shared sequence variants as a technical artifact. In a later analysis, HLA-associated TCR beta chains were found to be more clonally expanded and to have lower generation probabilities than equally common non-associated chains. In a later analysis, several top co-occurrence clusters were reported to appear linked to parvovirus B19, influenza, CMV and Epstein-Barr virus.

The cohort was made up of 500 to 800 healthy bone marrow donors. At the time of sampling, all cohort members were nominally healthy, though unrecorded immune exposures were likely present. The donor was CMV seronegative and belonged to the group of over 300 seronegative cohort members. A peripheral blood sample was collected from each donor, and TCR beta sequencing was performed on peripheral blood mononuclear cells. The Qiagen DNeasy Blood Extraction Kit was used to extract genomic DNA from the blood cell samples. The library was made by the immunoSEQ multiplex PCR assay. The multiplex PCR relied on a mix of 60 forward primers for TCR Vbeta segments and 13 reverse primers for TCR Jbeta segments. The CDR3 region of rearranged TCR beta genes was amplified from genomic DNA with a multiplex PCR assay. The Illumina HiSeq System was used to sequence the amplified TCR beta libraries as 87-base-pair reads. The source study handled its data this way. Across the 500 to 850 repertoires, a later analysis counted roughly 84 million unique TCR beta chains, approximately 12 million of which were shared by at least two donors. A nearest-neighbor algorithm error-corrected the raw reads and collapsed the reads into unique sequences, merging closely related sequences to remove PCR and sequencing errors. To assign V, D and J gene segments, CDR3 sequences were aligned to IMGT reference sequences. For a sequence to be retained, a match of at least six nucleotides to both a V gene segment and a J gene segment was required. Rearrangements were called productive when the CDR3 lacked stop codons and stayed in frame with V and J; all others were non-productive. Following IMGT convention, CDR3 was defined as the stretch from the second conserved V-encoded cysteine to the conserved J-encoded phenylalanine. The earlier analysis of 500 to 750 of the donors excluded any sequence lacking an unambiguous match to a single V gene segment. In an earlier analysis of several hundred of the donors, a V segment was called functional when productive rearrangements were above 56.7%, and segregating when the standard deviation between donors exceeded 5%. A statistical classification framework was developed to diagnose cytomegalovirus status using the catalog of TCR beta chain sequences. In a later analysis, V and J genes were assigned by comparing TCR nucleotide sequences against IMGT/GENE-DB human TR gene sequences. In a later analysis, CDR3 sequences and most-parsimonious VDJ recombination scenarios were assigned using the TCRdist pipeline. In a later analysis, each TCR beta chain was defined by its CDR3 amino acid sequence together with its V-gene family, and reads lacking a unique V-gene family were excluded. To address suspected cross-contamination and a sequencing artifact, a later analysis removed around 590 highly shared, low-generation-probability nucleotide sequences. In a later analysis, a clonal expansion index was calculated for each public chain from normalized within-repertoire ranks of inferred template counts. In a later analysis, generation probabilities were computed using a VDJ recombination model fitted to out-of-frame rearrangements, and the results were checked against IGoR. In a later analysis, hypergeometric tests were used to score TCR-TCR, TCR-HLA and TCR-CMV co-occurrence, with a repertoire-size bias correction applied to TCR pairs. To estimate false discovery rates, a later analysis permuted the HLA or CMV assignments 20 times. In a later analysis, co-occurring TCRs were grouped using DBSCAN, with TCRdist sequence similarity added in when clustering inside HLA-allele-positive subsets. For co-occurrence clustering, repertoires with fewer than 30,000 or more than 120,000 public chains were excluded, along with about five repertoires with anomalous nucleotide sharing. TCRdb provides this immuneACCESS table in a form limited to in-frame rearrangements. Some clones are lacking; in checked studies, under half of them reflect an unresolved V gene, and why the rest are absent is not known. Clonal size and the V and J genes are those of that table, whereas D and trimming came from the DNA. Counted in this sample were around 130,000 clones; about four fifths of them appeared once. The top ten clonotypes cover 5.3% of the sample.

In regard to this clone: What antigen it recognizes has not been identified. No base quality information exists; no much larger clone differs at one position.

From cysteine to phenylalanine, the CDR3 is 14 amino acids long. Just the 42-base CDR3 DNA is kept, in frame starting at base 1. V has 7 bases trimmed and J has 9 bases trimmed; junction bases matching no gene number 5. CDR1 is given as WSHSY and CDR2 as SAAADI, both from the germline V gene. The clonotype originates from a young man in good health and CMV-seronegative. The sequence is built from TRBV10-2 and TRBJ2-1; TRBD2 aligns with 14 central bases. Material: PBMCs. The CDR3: CASKTSGGAVEQFF. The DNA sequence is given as TGCGCCAGCAAGACTAGCGGGGGGGCCGTTGAGCAGTTCTTC.